These T cell receptor beta chains were read from a single sample in a study of cytomegalovirus exposure and HLA in healthy donors. Using immunoSEQ multiplex PCR, the repertoire was profiled, and TCRdb retains in-frame clones only, with some absent. Of over 150,000 clones in the sample, 89% were seen once. Sequencing was carried out using PBMCs. These receptors were obtained from a young woman in good health and CMV-seropositive. Both conserved end residues are part of each CDR3. The order of the fields is D gene, clone size, V gene, J gene, CDR3 protein, CDR3 DNA. A D gene is named only where the DNA matches it firmly. Some rows mark clone size as missing; the rest say once, few, many or name a class of expanded clone.

D: NA; size: few; V: TRBV15; J: TRBJ1-1; CDR3: CATSRAAGRGTEAFF; DNA: TGTGCCACCAGCAGAGCTGCAGGCAGGGGAACTGAAGCTTTCTTT
D: TRBD2; size: NA; V: TRBV4-3; J: TRBJ2-7; CDR3: CASSQDLSSGSSYEQYF; DNA: TGCGCCAGCAGCCAAGACCTGTCTAGCGGGAGTTCCTACGAGCAGTACTTC
D: NA; size: NA; V: TRBV28; J: TRBJ1-2; CDR3: CASRGNGAPNYGYTF; DNA: TGTGCCAGCAGGGGAAATGGGGCCCCAAACTATGGCTACACCTTC
D: NA; size: NA; V: TRBV7-3; J: TRBJ1-2; CDR3: CASSRDPGSFTYGYTF; DNA: TGTGCCAGCAGCCGCGACCCAGGGTCTTTTACCTATGGCTACACCTTC
D: TRBD1; size: NA; V: TRBV11-2; J: TRBJ1-5; CDR3: CASRRTGESGQPQHF; DNA: TGTGCCAGCAGAAGGACAGGGGAAAGCGGTCAGCCCCAGCATTTT
D: TRBD2; size: NA; V: TRBV5-4; J: TRBJ2-1; CDR3: CASSIRSGNYNEQFF; DNA: TGTGCCAGCAGCATTCGTAGCGGGAACTACAATGAGCAGTTCTTC
D: TRBD1; size: once; V: TRBV5-8; J: TRBJ2-7; CDR3: CASSPRTGGAYEQYF; DNA: TGTGCCAGCAGCCCGCGGACAGGTGGGGCCTACGAGCAGTACTTC
D: TRBD2; size: NA; V: TRBV11-2; J: TRBJ2-5; CDR3: CASSPGTSGRETKTQYF; DNA: TGTGCCAGCAGCCCCGGGACTAGCGGGAGGGAGACGAAGACCCAGTACTTC
D: TRBD1; size: once; V: TRBV6-5; J: TRBJ2-5; CDR3: CASSPRQGETQYF; DNA: TGTGCCAGCAGTCCACGACAGGGGGAGACCCAGTACTTC
D: NA; size: NA; V: TRBV19; J: TRBJ2-7; CDR3: CASSIGGDEQYF; DNA: TGTGCCAGTAGTATTGGAGGGGACGAGCAGTACTTC
D: NA; size: NA; V: TRBV18; J: TRBJ2-2; CDR3: CASSPPEKLANTGELFF; DNA: TGTGCCAGCTCACCACCGGAAAAACTAGCGAACACCGGGGAGCTGTTTTTT
D: TRBD2; size: NA; V: TRBV27; J: TRBJ2-7; CDR3: CASSLKLAGVYEQYF; DNA: TGTGCCAGCAGTTTGAAACTAGCGGGAGTCTACGAGCAGTACTTC
D: TRBD1; size: NA; V: TRBV11-3; J: TRBJ2-7; CDR3: CASSSGTGKYEQYF; DNA: TGTGCCAGCAGCTCCGGGACAGGGAAGTACGAGCAGTACTTC
D: TRBD1; size: NA; V: TRBV5-1; J: TRBJ2-7; CDR3: CATSTGNSNYEQYF; DNA: TGCGCCACCTCGACAGGGAACAGCAACTACGAGCAGTACTTC
D: TRBD1; size: NA; V: TRBV19; J: TRBJ2-1; CDR3: CASSGQGYNEQFF; DNA: TGTGCCAGTAGTGGACAGGGCTACAATGAGCAGTTCTTC
D: NA; size: NA; V: TRBV7-9; J: TRBJ2-1; CDR3: CASSNPGEQFF; DNA: TGTGCCAGCAGCAACCCAGGTGAGCAGTTCTTC
D: TRBD1; size: once; V: TRBV6-6; J: TRBJ1-1; CDR3: CASSYSGDRNTEAFF; DNA: TGTGCCAGCAGTTACTCGGGGGACAGAAACACTGAAGCTTTCTTT
D: NA; size: NA; V: TRBV27; J: TRBJ1-4; CDR3: CAIPIRDSDLPPTNEKLFF; DNA: TGTGCCATCCCAATCCGGGACTCGGACCTCCCTCCAACTAATGAAAAACTGTTTTTT
D: TRBD2; size: NA; V: TRBV29-1; J: TRBJ2-2; CDR3: CSVDGAGASNTGELFF; DNA: TGCAGCGTTGATGGAGCGGGAGCCTCGAACACCGGGGAGCTGTTTTTT
D: TRBD2; size: NA; V: TRBV5-1; J: TRBJ2-7; CDR3: CASSVIAGGPEYEQYF; DNA: TGCGCCAGCAGCGTAATAGCGGGAGGGCCTGAGTACGAGCAGTACTTC
D: TRBD2; size: NA; V: TRBV29-1; J: TRBJ2-1; CDR3: CSVEGWGGSSNEQFF; DNA: TGCAGCGTTGAGGGGTGGGGAGGGAGTAGCAATGAGCAGTTCTTC
D: TRBD2; size: NA; V: TRBV4-1; J: TRBJ2-1; CDR3: CASSQSGTRGDYNEQFF; DNA: TGCGCCAGCAGCCAGTCCGGGACTAGAGGGGACTACAATGAGCAGTTCTTC
D: NA; size: NA; V: TRBV5-1; J: TRBJ2-1; CDR3: CASSLVENEQFF; DNA: TGCGCCAGCAGCTTGGTAGAGAATGAGCAGTTCTTC
D: NA; size: NA; V: TRBV20-1; J: TRBJ2-5; CDR3: CSARGQTQYF; DNA: TGCAGTGCTAGGGGGCAGACCCAGTACTTC
D: TRBD2; size: NA; V: TRBV4-3; J: TRBJ2-7; CDR3: CASSQEASGSSYEQYF; DNA: TGCGCCAGCAGCCAAGAGGCTAGCGGGAGCTCCTACGAGCAGTACTTC
D: TRBD2; size: NA; V: TRBV7-2; J: TRBJ2-7; CDR3: CASSLGSTSGRALRQYF; DNA: TGTGCCAGCAGCTTAGGATCGACTAGCGGGAGGGCCCTGAGGCAGTACTTC
D: NA; size: NA; V: TRBV30; J: TRBJ2-3; CDR3: CAWTRTGAGRRDTQYF; DNA: TGTGCCTGGACTCGAACAGGGGCGGGGCGGCGGGATACGCAGTATTTT
D: TRBD2; size: NA; V: TRBV4-1; J: TRBJ2-3; CDR3: CASRSLSGRAEGDTQYF; DNA: TGCGCCAGTAGATCCTTGAGCGGGAGGGCCGAGGGAGATACGCAGTATTTT
D: NA; size: NA; V: TRBV21-1; J: TRBJ1-2; CDR3: CASSGRDRGNYGYTF; DNA: TGTGCCAGCAGCGGCCGGGACAGGGGGAACTATGGCTACACCTTC
D: NA; size: NA; V: TRBV13; J: TRBJ2-3; CDR3: CASSLVGGMADTQYF; DNA: TGTGCCAGCAGCTTAGTTGGGGGGATGGCAGATACGCAGTATTTT
D: NA; size: once; V: TRBV2; J: TRBJ1-1; CDR3: CASRLLGNTEAFF; DNA: TGTGCCAGCAGGCTCCTCGGGAACACTGAAGCTTTCTTT